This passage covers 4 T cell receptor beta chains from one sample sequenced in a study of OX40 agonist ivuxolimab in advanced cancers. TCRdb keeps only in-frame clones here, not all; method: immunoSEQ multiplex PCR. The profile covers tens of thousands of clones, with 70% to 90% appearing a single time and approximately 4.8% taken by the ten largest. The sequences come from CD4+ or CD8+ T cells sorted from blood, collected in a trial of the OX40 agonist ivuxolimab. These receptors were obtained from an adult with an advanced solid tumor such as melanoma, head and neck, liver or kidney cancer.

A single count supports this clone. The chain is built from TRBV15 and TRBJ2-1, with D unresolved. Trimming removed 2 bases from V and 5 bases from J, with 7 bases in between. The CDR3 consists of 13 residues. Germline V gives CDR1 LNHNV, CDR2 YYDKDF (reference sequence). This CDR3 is CATSRQLDNEQFF. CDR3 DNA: TGTGCCACCAGCAGACAGCTGGACAATGAGCAGTTCTTC.

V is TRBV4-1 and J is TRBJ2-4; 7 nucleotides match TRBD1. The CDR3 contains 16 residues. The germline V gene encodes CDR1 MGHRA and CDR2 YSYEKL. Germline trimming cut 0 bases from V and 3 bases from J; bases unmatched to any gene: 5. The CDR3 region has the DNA TGCGCCAGCAGCCAAGATGACAGGGTGGTCAAAAACATTCAGTACTTC. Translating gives CASSQDDRVVKNIQYF.

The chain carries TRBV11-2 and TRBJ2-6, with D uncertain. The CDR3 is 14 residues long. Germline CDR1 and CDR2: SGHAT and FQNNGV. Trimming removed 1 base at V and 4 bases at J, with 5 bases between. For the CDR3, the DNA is TGTGCCAGCAGCTTAGGGCGGGGGGCCAACGTCCTGACTTTC. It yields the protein CASSLGRGANVLTF.

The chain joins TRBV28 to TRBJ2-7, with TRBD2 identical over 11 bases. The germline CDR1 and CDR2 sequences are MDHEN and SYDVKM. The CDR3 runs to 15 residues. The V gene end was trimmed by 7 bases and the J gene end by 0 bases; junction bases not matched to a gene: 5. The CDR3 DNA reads TGTGCCAGCACCCCTAGCGGGAGGAGCTCCTACGAGCAGTACTTC. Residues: CASTPSGRSSYEQYF.